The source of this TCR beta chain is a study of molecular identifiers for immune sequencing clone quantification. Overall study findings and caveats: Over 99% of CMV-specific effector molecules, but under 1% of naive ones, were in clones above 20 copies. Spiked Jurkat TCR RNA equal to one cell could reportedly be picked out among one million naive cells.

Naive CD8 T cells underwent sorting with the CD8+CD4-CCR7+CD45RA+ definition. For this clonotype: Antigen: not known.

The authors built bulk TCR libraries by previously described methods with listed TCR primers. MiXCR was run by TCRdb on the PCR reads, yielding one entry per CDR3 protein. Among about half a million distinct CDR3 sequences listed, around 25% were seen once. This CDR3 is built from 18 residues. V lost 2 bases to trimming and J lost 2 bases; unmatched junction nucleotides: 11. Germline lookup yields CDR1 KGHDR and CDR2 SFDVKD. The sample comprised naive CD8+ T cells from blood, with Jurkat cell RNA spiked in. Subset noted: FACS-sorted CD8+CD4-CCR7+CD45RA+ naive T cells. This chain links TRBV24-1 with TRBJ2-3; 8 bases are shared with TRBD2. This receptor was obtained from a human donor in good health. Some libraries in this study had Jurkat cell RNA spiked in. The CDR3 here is CATSDSQEAGGPTDTQYF. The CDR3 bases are TGTGCCACCAGTGATTCCCAGGAGGCGGGAGGACCCACAGATACGCAGTATTTT.